The 6 T cell receptor beta chains below come from one sample, sequenced in a study of blood T cell repertoires in COVID-19 (dated by TCRdb to 2018 to 2021). Library generation was performed with the immunoSEQ multiplex PCR assay. Drawn from immuneACCESS, this table holds only the in-frame rearrangements with V and J called that TCRdb kept. Clones are partly lost; checked studies trace under half to an unresolved V gene and leave the rest unexplained. Within this sample are about 160,000 clones, with approximately 80% of them counted one time only. The top ten clones comprise roughly 2.8% of the sample. Material for sequencing was peripheral blood. The receptors stem from a woman aged 55-70 years with acute or convalescent COVID-19.

The rearrangement uses TRBV19 and TRBJ2-7; 7 nucleotides agree with TRBD1. CDR1 LNHDA and CDR2 SQIVND come from the germline V gene (reference sequence). CDR3 length: 15 amino acids. The V gene end was trimmed by 6 bases and the J gene end by 0 bases; junction bases not matched to a gene: 8. In DNA, the CDR3 is TGTGCCAGTAGGATCTCCGGGACAGCCTCCTACGAGCAGTACTTC. It is translated as CASRISGTASYEQYF.

The gene calls are TRBV19 and TRBJ2-3; 7 bases align to TRBD2. Per the germline V gene, CDR1 is LNHDA and CDR2 is SQIVND (reference sequence). Trimming took 6 bases from V and 0 from J; bases not matched to a gene: 3. The CDR3 is made up of 14 amino acids. The CDR3 DNA reads TGTGCCAGTAGGCTGGGGGGGAGCACAGATACGCAGTATTTT. This gives the protein CASRLGGSTDTQYF.

This chain connects TRBV5-6 to TRBJ2-7, with D unresolved. The germline V gene has CDR1 SGHDT and CDR2 YYEEEE. This CDR3 is built from 13 residues. V lost 4 bases and J lost 3, with 11 bases in between. Here the CDR3 DNA reads TGTGCCAGCAGCACTCCCCCTAGCTACGAGCAGTACTTC. Its protein product is CASSTPPSYEQYF.

This clone has only one observation. The chain employs TRBV23-1 and TRBJ1-5; D remains unclear. TRBV23-1 is an ORF, and what it does is uncertain. Trimming shortened V by 7 bases and J by 2 bases, and 12 bases separated the two germline ends. The CDR3 extends over 14 amino acids. In nucleotides, the CDR3 is TGCGCCAGCACCCGGGGAGAGGGCAATCAGCCCCAGCATTTT. Amino acids: CASTRGEGNQPQHF.

This chain connects TRBV11-2 to TRBJ1-2; a possible D gene is TRBD1 (6 bases). The V gene's germline CDR1 is SGHAT and CDR2 FQNNGV. This CDR3 comprises 15 residues. V lost 0 bases to trimming and J lost 0 bases, with 8 bases between them. CDR3 bases: TGTGCCAGCAGCTTAGATGACAGGACTAACTATGGCTACACCTTC. This translates into CASSLDDRTNYGYTF. Together with reference TRBV11-2 and TRBJ1-2, the CDR3 gives the full variable domain: EAGVAQSPRYKIIEKRQSVAFWCNPISGHATLYWYQQILGQGPKLLIQFQNNGVVDDSQLPKDRFSAERLKGVDSTLKIQPAKLEDSAVYLCASSLDDRTNYGYTFGSGTRLTVV.

In DNA, the CDR3 is TGTGCCAGTTCGGACAGGGGGCTCAACTATGGCTACACCTTC. It codes for CASSDRGLNYGYTF. The gene calls are TRBV6-5 and TRBJ1-2, with TRBD1 matching over 11 bases. Per germline, CDR1 MNHEY and CDR2 SVGAGI. The V and J ends lost 9 bases and 2 bases, in that order; junction bases with no gene match: 5. CDR3 length: 14 residues.